The 21 T cell receptor beta chains listed next were all sequenced from one sample in a study of blood T cell repertoires in COVID-19. Measured with immunoSEQ multiplex PCR; TCRdb has only the in-frame clones, and not every one. Among hundreds of thousands of clones listed, roughly nine tenths were seen once. The source material was peripheral blood. These TCRs come from a woman aged 45-59 years who had recovered from COVID-19.

V usage is TRBV12-3 or TRBV12-4 and J usage is TRBJ1-1; D remains unclear. V lost 5 bases and J 4 bases, leaving 11 bases between the germline ends. This CDR3 has 13 residues. The CDR3 here is CASSRREGTEAFF. The CDR3 nucleotides read TGTGCCAGCAGTCGCCGGGAGGGCACTGAAGCTTTCTTT.

V and J are TRBV9 and TRBJ1-1; D gene uncertain. CDR3 length: 13 residues. Germline V gene sequence: CDR1 SGDLS, CDR2 YYNGEE. V lost 3 bases, J lost 3 bases, and 9 bases lay in between. CDR3 in DNA: TGTGCCAGCAGCGCCGGGGATTACACTGAAGCTTTCTTT. Amino acid sequence: CASSAGDYTEAFF.

In its sample, this clone was seen a few times. This sequence joins TRBV9 and TRBJ1-4; D may be TRBD1 (5 bases). The CDR3 has 15 residues. Looked up from germline, CDR1 is SGDLS and CDR2 is YYNGEE. Trimming removed 4 bases from V and 0 bases from J, with 10 bases in between. CDR3 sequence (DNA): TGTGCCAGCAGCCCGACAGTAGCAACTAATGAAAAACTGTTTTTT. Translation: CASSPTVATNEKLFF.

The chain uses TRBV29-1 and TRBJ1-4; D is perhaps TRBD1 (5 bases). The CDR3 consists of 13 residues. Trimming took off 6 bases at V and 3 bases at J, with 11 bases between the two ends. CDR1 is SQVTM and CDR2 is ANQGSEA in the germline V gene. The CDR3 spells CSVVQVANEKLFF. DNA for the CDR3: TGCAGCGTGGTACAGGTGGCTAATGAAAAACTGTTTTTT.

The chain recombines TRBV7-2 with TRBJ1-1, with a possible D match to TRBD1 (6 bases). Germline CDR1 and CDR2: SGHTA and FQGNSA. This CDR3 has 13 residues. The V gene lost 6 bases and the J gene lost 3 bases, with 11 bases spanning the gap. The CDR3: CASRPHRDTEAFF. The CDR3, as DNA: TGTGCCAGCAGACCTCACAGGGACACTGAAGCTTTCTTT.

The chain links TRBV28 to TRBJ2-1, with TRBD1 identical over 9 bases. Germline V gives CDR1 MDHEN, CDR2 SYDVKM. J was trimmed by 0 bases and V by 6 bases; bases with no gene match: 15. The CDR3 is made up of 19 amino acids. The DNA for the CDR3 is TGTGCCAGCAGGTTGGGGACAGGGAGCCCTACTAGCTCCTACAATGAGCAGTTCTTC. Protein product: CASRLGTGSPTSSYNEQFF. Based on the CDR3 plus reference TRBV28 and TRBJ2-1, the full variable domain is DVKVTQSSRYLVKRTGEKVFLECVQDMDHENMFWYRQDPGLGLRLIYFSYDVKMKEKGDIPEGYSVSREKKERFSLILESASTNQTSMYLCASRLGTGSPTSSYNEQFFGPGTRLTVL.

This chain joins TRBV19 and TRBJ1-5; weak D call: TRBD1 (5 bases). The V and J ends lost 4 bases and 6 bases respectively, with 13 bases between them. In germline, CDR1 is LNHDA, CDR2 SQIVND (reference sequence). This CDR3 has 14 amino acids. The CDR3 reads CASSKSRDGQPQHF. CDR3 DNA: TGTGCCAGTAGTAAATCCAGGGATGGTCAGCCCCAGCATTTT.

Only one count was recorded for this clone. The chain uses TRBV6-2 or TRBV6-3 and TRBJ2-6; perhaps TRBD2 as D (5 bases). V lost 3 bases, J lost 1 base, and 7 bases lay in between. Germline CDR1 MNHEY, CDR2 SVGEGT. The CDR3 consists of 15 residues. Here the CDR3 DNA reads TGTGCCAGCAGTTATGAGGGATCTGGGGCCAACGTCCTGACTTTC. This codes for CASSYEGSGANVLTF.

The chain uses TRBV6-2 or TRBV6-3 and TRBJ1-2; the D is unclear. Trimming removed 2 bases at V and 4 bases at J, with 11 bases between. The CDR3 consists of 14 residues. The V gene's germline CDR1 is MNHEY and CDR2 SVGEGT. CDR3 nucleotide sequence: TGTGCCAGCAGTTACGAACGGTTTCGCTATGGCTACACCTTC. It encodes CASSYERFRYGYTF.

The gene calls are TRBV7-3 and TRBJ2-1, with a possible D match to TRBD1 (6 bases). V was clipped by 2 bases and J by 9 bases, with 11 bases between them. The CDR3 sequence is 13 residues long. Germline loops: CDR1 SGHTA, CDR2 FQGTGA. The CDR3 region is CASSLSGDPEQFF. CDR3 nucleotides: TGTGCCAGCAGCTTATCAGGGGATCCTGAGCAGTTCTTC.

The chain combines TRBV28 with TRBJ2-1; possibly TRBD2 for D (5 bases). CDR1 MDHEN and CDR2 SYDVKM come from the germline V gene. This CDR3 contains 17 residues. V lost 5 bases, J lost 0 bases, and 17 bases lay in between. CDR3 loop: CASSTPRLGSSYNEQFF. Here the CDR3 DNA reads TGTGCCAGCAGTACCCCGAGACTGGGGAGCTCCTACAATGAGCAGTTCTTC.

The sample holds one count of this clone. This sequence joins TRBV6-5 and TRBJ1-6; 7 nucleotides agree with TRBD1. The V gene end was trimmed by 2 bases and the J gene end by 7 bases; junction bases not matched to a gene: 2. Germline assignment: CDR1 MNHEY and CDR2 SVGAGI. The CDR3 contains 14 residues. The CDR3 bases are TGTGCCAGCAGTTACGGGACAGAAAATTCACCCCTCCACTTT. It specifies CASSYGTENSPLHF.

This chain links TRBV5-4 with TRBJ2-1; a weak D match, TRBD1 (6 bases). The CDR3 runs to 16 residues. Germline V gives CDR1 SGHNT, CDR2 YYREEE (reference sequence). V was clipped by 4 bases and J by 8 bases, with 22 bases between them. CDR3 nucleotide sequence: TGTGCCAGCAGCCAGAAACAGGGACGCCAGGGCTATGAGCAGTTCTTC. It specifies CASSQKQGRQGYEQFF.

The chain employs TRBV4-2 and TRBJ1-4, with D possibly being TRBD1 (5 bases). V was trimmed by 5 bases and J by 6 bases, leaving 13 bases between them. Germline-derived CDR1 and CDR2 are LGHNA and YNFKEQ. The CDR3 is made up of 14 amino acids. Here the CDR3 DNA reads TGTGCCAGCAGCGCTGGGGGGTGGGATGAAAAACTGTTTTTT. Its protein product is CASSAGGWDEKLFF.

The chain uses TRBV3-1 (or the pseudogene TRBV3-2) and TRBJ2-7; D gene ambiguous. Germline V gene sequence: CDR1 LGHDT, CDR2 YNNKEL (reference sequence). This CDR3 has 12 amino acids. V was clipped by 5 bases and J by 7 bases, with 12 bases between them. CDR3 nucleotides: TGTGCCAGCAGCGTACCTAGTGGAGAGCAGTACTTC. Its translation: CASSVPSGEQYF.

The chain couples TRBV7-2 to TRBJ1-5, with a tentative D call TRBD1 (6 bases). V gave up 1 base and J gave up 7 bases, with 14 bases separating them. This CDR3 contains 15 residues. CDR1 is SGHTA, CDR2 FQGNSA, per germline. The CDR3 DNA sequence: TGTGCCAGCAGCTTAGTTGCAGGGGTCAGACAGCCCCAGCATTTT. It translates to CASSLVAGVRQPQHF.

This clone has only one observation. The rearrangement joins TRBV5-1 to TRBJ2-1; 12 nucleotides agree with TRBD2. The CDR3 runs 16 residues. CDR1 SGHRS and CDR2 YFSETQ come from the germline V gene. The J segment lost 6 bases and the V segment lost 0 bases, leaving 4 bases of the junction unmatched. The CDR3 DNA follows: TGCGCCAGCAGCTTGGGTGGACTAGCGGGGAGCAATGAGCAGTTCTTC. It specifies CASSLGGLAGSNEQFF.

This clone appeared a single time. The chain recombines TRBV2 with TRBJ2-7; 8 nucleotides line up with TRBD2. Germline lookup yields CDR1 SNHLY and CDR2 FYNNEI. CDR3 size: 13 residues. The V gene end was trimmed by 11 bases and the J gene end by 1 base; junction bases not matched to a gene: 7. CDR3 amino acids: CAVSGGRSYEQYF. The DNA for the CDR3 is TGTGCCGTTTCGGGGGGGCGGTCCTACGAGCAGTACTTC.

The V gene is TRBV19, the J gene TRBJ2-3; weak D call: TRBD1 (6 bases). The CDR3 is made up of 16 amino acids. The germline V gene has CDR1 LNHDA and CDR2 SQIVND (reference sequence). Trimming removed 5 bases at V and 2 bases at J, with 17 bases between. The CDR3 bases are TGTGCCAGTAGTTCTGCCTCGGACAGCCACACAGATACGCAGTATTTT. Translating gives CASSSASDSHTDTQYF.

The rearrangement uses TRBV30 and TRBJ2-2; 10 bases match TRBD1. The germline CDR1 and CDR2 sequences are GTSNPN and SVGIG (reference sequence). The junction had 11 bases not matched to a gene; V was cut back by 3 bases and J by 4 bases. There are 17 residues in the CDR3. CDR3 in amino acids: CAWSAPPGQGLTGELFF. DNA of the CDR3: TGTGCCTGGAGCGCTCCCCCGGGACAGGGGCTCACCGGGGAGCTGTTTTTT.

This clone was detected once. The gene calls are TRBV19 and TRBJ1-4; D remains unclear. Germline loops: CDR1 LNHDA, CDR2 SQIVND (reference sequence). There are 15 residues in the CDR3. V shed 5 bases and J shed 5 bases, with 15 bases lying between them. CDR3 DNA: TGTGCCAGTAGTCACTCGAACCCCTCCAATGAAAAACTGTTTTTT. Protein product: CASSHSNPSNEKLFF.